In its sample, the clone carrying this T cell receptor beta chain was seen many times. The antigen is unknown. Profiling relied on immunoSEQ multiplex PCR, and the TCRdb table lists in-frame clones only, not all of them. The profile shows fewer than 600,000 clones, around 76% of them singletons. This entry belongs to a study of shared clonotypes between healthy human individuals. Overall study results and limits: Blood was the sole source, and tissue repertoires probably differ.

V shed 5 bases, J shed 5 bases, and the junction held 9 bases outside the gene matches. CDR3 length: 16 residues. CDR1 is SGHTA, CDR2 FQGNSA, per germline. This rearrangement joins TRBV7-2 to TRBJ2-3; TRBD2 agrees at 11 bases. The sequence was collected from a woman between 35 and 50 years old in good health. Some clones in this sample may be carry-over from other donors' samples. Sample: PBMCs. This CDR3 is CASSPFSGRAQDTQYF. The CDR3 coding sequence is TGTGCCAGCAGCCCATTTAGCGGGAGGGCCCAAGATACGCAGTATTTT.